This paragraph reports one T cell receptor beta chain. Its specificity is not known. The data stem from a study of T cell responses to AZD1222 COVID-19 vaccine. The protocol was immunoSEQ multiplex PCR, while the TCRdb copy is restricted to in-frame clones and leaves out a portion. The table lists 60,000 to 75,000 clones, over 65% of them singletons, with roughly 3.5% in the top ten. Trimming left V 8 bases short and J 9 bases short, with 14 bases between. Germline assignment: CDR1 MDHEN and CDR2 SYDVKM. CDR3 length equals 12 residues. Study-wide findings and caveats: Seropositive AZD1222 recipients at baseline numbered only 6 or 7.

The J gene is TRBJ1-3, the V gene TRBV28; D is unresolved. This clonotype was sampled from an adult who received the AZD1222 COVID-19 vaccine. The input for sequencing was peripheral blood, taken 28 days after the second AZD1222 dose. The CDR3 sequence is CASRAGGRTIYF. The CDR3 coding sequence is TGTGCCAGCCGCGCGGGTGGACGCACCATATATTTT.